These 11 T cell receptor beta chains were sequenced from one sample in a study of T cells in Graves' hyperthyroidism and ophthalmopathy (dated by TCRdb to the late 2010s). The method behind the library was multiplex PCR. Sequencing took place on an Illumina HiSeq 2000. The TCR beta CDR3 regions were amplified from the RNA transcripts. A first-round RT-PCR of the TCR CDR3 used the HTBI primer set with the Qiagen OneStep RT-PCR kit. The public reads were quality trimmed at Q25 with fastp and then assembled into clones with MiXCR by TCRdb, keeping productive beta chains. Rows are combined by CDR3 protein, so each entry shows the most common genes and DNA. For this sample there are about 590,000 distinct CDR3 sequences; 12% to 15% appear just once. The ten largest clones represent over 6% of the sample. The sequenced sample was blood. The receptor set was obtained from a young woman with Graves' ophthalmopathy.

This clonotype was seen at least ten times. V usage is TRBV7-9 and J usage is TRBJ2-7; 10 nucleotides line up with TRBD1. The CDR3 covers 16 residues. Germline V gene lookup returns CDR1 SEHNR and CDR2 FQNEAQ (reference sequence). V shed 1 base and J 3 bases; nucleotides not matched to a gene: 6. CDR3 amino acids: CASSLVLGTGVYEQYF. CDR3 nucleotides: TGTGCCAGCAGCTTAGTTTTAGGGACAGGGGTCTACGAGCAGTACTTC.

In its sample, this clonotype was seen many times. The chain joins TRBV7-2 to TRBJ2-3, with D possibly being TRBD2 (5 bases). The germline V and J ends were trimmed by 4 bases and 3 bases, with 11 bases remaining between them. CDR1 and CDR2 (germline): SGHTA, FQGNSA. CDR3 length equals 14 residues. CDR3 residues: CASSSGLATDTQYF. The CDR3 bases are TGTGCCAGCAGCTCAGGACTGGCGACAGATACGCAGTATTTT.

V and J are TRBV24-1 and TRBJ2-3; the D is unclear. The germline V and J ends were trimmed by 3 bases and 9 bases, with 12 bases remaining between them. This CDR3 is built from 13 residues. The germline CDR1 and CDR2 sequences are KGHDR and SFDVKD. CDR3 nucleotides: TGTGCCACCAGTGATACTCCGTTTAAAACGCAGTATTTT. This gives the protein CATSDTPFKTQYF.

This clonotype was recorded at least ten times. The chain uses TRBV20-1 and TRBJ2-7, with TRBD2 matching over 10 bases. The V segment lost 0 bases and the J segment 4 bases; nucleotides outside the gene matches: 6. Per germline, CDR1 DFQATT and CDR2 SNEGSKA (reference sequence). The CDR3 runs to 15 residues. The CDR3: CSARDPSGRVYEQYF. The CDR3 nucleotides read TGCAGTGCTAGAGACCCTAGCGGGAGAGTTTACGAGCAGTACTTC.

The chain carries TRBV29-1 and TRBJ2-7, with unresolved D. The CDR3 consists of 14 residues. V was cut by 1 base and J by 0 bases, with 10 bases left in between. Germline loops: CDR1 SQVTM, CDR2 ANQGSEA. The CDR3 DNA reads TGCAGCGTTGAAGGCGTAGGGTACTCCTACGAGCAGTACTTC. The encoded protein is CSVEGVGYSYEQYF.

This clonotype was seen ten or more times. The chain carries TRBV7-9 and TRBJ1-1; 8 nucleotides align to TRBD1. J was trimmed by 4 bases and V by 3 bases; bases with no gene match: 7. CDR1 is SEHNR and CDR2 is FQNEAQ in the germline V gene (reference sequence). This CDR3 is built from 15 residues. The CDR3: CASSFEQGVGTEAFF. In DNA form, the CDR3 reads TGTGCCAGCAGCTTCGAACAGGGGGTCGGCACTGAAGCTTTCTTT.

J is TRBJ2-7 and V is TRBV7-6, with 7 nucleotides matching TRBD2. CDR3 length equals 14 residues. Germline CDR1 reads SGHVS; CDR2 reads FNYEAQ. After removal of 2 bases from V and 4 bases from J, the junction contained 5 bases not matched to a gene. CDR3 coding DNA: TGTGCCAGCAGCTTATCTAGCGGACCGTACGAGCAGTACTTC. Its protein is CASSLSSGPYEQYF.

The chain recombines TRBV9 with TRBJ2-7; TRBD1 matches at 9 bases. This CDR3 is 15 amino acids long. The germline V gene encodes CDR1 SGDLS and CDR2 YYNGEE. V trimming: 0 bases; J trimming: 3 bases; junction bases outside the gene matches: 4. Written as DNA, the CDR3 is TGTGCCAGCAGCGTAGCCTCGGGACAGGGCTACGAGCAGTACTTC. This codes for CASSVASGQGYEQYF.

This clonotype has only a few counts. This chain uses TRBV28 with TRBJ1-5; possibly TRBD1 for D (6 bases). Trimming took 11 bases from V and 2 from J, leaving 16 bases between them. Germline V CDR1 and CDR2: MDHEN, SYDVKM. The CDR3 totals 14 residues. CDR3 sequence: CARAGGWGNQPQHF. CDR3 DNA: TGTGCCCGGGCGGGGGGCTGGGGCAATCAGCCCCAGCATTTT.

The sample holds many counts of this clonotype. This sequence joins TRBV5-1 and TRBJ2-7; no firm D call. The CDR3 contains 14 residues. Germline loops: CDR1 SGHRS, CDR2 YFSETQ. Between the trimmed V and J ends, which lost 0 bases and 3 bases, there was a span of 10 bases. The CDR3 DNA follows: TGCGCCAGCAGCTTGGTTTCGGAGAACTACGAGCAGTACTTC. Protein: CASSLVSENYEQYF.

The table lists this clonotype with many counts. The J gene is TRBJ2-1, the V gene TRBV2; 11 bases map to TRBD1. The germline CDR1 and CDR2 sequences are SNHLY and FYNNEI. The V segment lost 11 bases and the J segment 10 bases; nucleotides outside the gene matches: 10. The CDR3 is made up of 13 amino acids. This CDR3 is CAGHGTGGFEQFF. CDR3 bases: TGTGCCGGACATGGGACAGGGGGGTTCGAGCAGTTCTTC.